This T cell receptor (beta chain) originates from a study of blood T cells in healthy people across ages. Study-level findings and limits: One million T cells yielded diversity estimates that were considered underestimates. There were more naive CD4+ cells and higher diversity in long-lived donors than in aged donors.

Using a J-beta primer mix together with a sample-barcoded 5' primer, a second PCR was run for about 6 to 12 cycles. MiXCR was run by TCRdb on the 5' RACE reads, yielding one entry per CDR3 protein. This table has approximately 700,000 distinct CDR3 sequences, about a third appearing once. On this clonotype: What it recognizes is unknown.

The draw of peripheral blood yielded ten milliliters from each donor. The sample consisted of blood. This receptor was obtained from a woman aged 80 or over in good health.

In nucleotides, the CDR3 is TGTGCCAGCAGTAGCATACAGGTCGCTGAAGCTTTCTTT. The encoded protein is CASSSIQVAEAFF. The V and J genes are TRBV28 and TRBJ1-1; the D gene is possibly TRBD1 (5 bases). The CDR3 is 13 amino acids. Trimming took off 5 bases at V and 6 bases at J, with 13 bases between the two ends. Germline V lookup: CDR1 MDHEN, CDR2 SYDVKM.